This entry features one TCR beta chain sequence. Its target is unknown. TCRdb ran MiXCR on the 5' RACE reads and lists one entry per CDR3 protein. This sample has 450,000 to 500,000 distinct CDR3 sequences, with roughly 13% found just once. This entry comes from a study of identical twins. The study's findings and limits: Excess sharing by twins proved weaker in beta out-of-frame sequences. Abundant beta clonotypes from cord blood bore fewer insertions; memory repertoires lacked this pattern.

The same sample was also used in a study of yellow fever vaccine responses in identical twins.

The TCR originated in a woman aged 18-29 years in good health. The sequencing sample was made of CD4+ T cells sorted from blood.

CDR3 DNA: TGTGCCAGCAGCCTACCCTTGGGGGAGCAGTACTTC. Translation: CASSLPLGEQYF. The V call is TRBV11-2, the J call TRBJ2-7; unclear D gene. Trimming left V 5 bases short and J 7 bases short, with 12 bases between. The germline V gene encodes CDR1 SGHAT and CDR2 FQNNGV. The CDR3 totals 12 residues.